These 21 T cell receptor beta chains originate from one sample sequenced in a study of identical twins' blood T cells. TCRdb processed the 5' RACE reads anew with MiXCR; each CDR3 protein has one entry. The profile covers hundreds of thousands of distinct CDR3 sequences, with about 28% appearing a single time and 6.1% taken by the ten largest. Sequencing was done on a sample of PBMCs. The receptor source for this set is a woman aged 18 to 55 in good health.

The chain combines TRBV12-5 with TRBJ1-1; D might be TRBD1 (5 bases). The V gene lost 0 bases and the J gene lost 1 base, with 15 bases spanning the gap. The germline gives CDR1 LGHNT, CDR2 FRNRAP. The CDR3 has 17 amino acids. The CDR3 DNA sequence: TGTGCTAGTGGTTTGGTAGAACAGGTCACCCCGAACACTGAAGCTTTCTTT. It is translated as CASGLVEQVTPNTEAFF.

This clonotype was seen ten or more times. The chain joins TRBV29-1 to TRBJ1-2, with TRBD1 matching 12 bases. Trimming removed 4 bases from V and 0 bases from J; junction bases left unmatched: 3. Germline CDR1 is SQVTM and CDR2 is ANQGSEA. The CDR3 runs 15 residues. CDR3 amino acids: CSVVGQGAPNYGYTF. The CDR3 DNA is TGCAGCGTTGTGGGACAGGGGGCACCTAACTATGGCTACACCTTC.

Only a few counts were recorded for this clonotype. The V call is TRBV29-1, the J call TRBJ2-1; no firm D call. The CDR3 has 11 amino acids. Trimming removed 3 bases from V and 6 bases from J, with 6 bases in between. Germline assignment: CDR1 SQVTM and CDR2 ANQGSEA. The CDR3 nucleotides read TGCAGCGTTGACAGGACCAATGAGCAGTTCTTC. It translates to CSVDRTNEQFF.

This chain links TRBV3-1 with TRBJ1-4; TRBD1 might be the D (6 bases). The CDR3 spans 15 residues. Germline V gene sequence: CDR1 LGHDT, CDR2 YNNKEL (reference sequence). Trimming removed 4 bases from V and 4 bases from J, with 13 bases in between. The CDR3 DNA is TGTGCCAGCAGCCGTCGGACAGACTTTAATGAAAAACTGTTTTTT. Translating it yields CASSRRTDFNEKLFF.

This rearrangement joins TRBV6-5 to TRBJ1-2; D unresolved. The germline V gene encodes CDR1 MNHEY and CDR2 SVGAGI. The CDR3 extends over 13 amino acids. Trimming removed 5 bases at V and 5 bases at J, with 12 bases between. DNA for the CDR3: TGTGCCAGCAGTCCCCGGGAGCTATATGGCTACACCTTC. This gives the protein CASSPRELYGYTF.

The V gene is TRBV28, the J gene TRBJ1-5; tentatively, D is TRBD1 (6 bases). This CDR3 spans 13 amino acids. Trimming took off 2 bases at V and 8 bases at J, with 10 bases between the two ends. The germline gives CDR1 MDHEN, CDR2 SYDVKM. This CDR3 is CASSLGGGEPQHF. The CDR3 DNA is TGTGCCAGCAGTTTAGGAGGGGGTGAGCCCCAGCATTTT. Filled out from reference TRBV28 and TRBJ1-5, the complete variable domain reads DVKVTQSSRYLVKRTGEKVFLECVQDMDHENMFWYRQDPGLGLRLIYFSYDVKMKEKGDIPEGYSVSREKKERFSLILESASTNQTSMYLCASSLGGGEPQHFGDGTRLSIL.

This clonotype was found a few times. At one of its ends the junction is not consistent with the germline gene, which may arise from a read error. The V call is TRBV28, the J call TRBJ2-5; 10 bases are a match to TRBD2. CDR1 and CDR2 (germline): MDHEN, SYDVKM. This CDR3 region has 16 residues. CDR3: CASSLSVAGGKKTRYF. As DNA, the CDR3 is TGTGCCAGCAGTTTATCGGTAGCGGGGGGTAAGAAGACCCGGTACTTC.

This clonotype has more than one count but fewer than ten. The rearrangement joins TRBV12-3 or TRBV12-4 to TRBJ2-1; no firm D call. V was clipped by 8 bases and J by 4 bases, with 12 bases between them. The CDR3 extends over 13 amino acids. CDR3 sequence reads: CASRGLLYNEQFF. The CDR3 bases are TGTGCCAGCCGCGGCCTACTATACAATGAGCAGTTCTTC.

This clonotype was observed a few times. This chain joins TRBV10-3 and TRBJ2-7; perhaps TRBD2 as D (7 bases). The length of the CDR3 is 12 residues. Trimming left V 7 bases short and J 5 bases short, with 12 bases between. Germline CDR1 is ENHRY and CDR2 is SYGVKD. The CDR3 coding sequence is TGTGCCATCACCAGGGGAGGGCACGAGCAGTACTTC. As protein: CAITRGGHEQYF.

This clonotype has only a few counts. The V gene is TRBV6-5, the J gene TRBJ1-1, with D tentatively TRBD1 (6 bases). V was clipped by 4 bases and J by 1 base, with 16 bases between them. The germline gives CDR1 MNHEY, CDR2 SVGAGI. This CDR3 is 16 amino acids long. Here the CDR3 DNA reads TGTGCCAGCAGTTCAAGACAGGCTCCGGGGAACACTGAAGCTTTCTTT. Translating gives CASSSRQAPGNTEAFF.

The chain carries TRBV20-1 and TRBJ1-2; D gene unclear. The ends were cut back, 1 base at V and 4 bases at J, with 22 bases in the middle. Germline V CDR1 and CDR2: DFQATT, SNEGSKA (reference sequence). The CDR3 totals 17 residues. The CDR3 DNA follows: TGCAGTGCTAGAGGTCTGCGTCAACTAGCGGGCCTCTATGGCTACACCTTC. It codes for CSARGLRQLAGLYGYTF.

This clonotype turned up a few times. For the CDR3, the DNA is TGTGCCAGCAGCTTAGCGACAGGACGAACCTACGAGCAGTACTTC. It encodes CASSLATGRTYEQYF. The chain has TRBV7-2 and TRBJ2-7; D perhaps matches TRBD1 (6 bases). CDR1 and CDR2 (germline): SGHTA, FQGNSA. This CDR3 is built from 15 residues. V gave up 0 bases and J gave up 2 bases, with 11 bases separating them. The full variable domain, in which reference TRBV7-2 and TRBJ2-7 provide the parts outside the CDR3, is GAGVSQSPSNKVTEKGKDVELRCDPISGHTALYWYRQSLGQGLEFLIYFQGNSAPDKSGLPSDRFSAERTGGSVSTLTIQRTQQEDSAVYLCASSLATGRTYEQYFGPGTRLTVT.

Remarks on this clonotype: A much larger clonotype is one base distant, so this may be a read error. The chain combines TRBV3-1 with TRBJ1-6, with TRBD1 as a possible D gene (6 bases). The V gene's germline CDR1 is LGHDT and CDR2 YNNKEL (reference sequence). The CDR3 spans 15 residues. The CDR3, as DNA: TGTGCCAGCAGCCAAGGCGGAGGGGGAAATTCACCCCTCAACTTT. Protein product: CASSQGGGGNSPLNF.

V gene TRBV9 combines with J gene TRBJ1-2; TRBD1 matches 8 bases. V shed 4 bases and J 8 bases; nucleotides not matched to a gene: 22. Looked up from germline, CDR1 is SGDLS and CDR2 is YYNGEE. The CDR3 loop spans 18 amino acids. CDR3 nucleotide sequence: TGTGCCAGCAGCCCTGCCGGACAGGGACCCCTAAGGAGGCACGGCTACACCTTC. Amino acid sequence: CASSPAGQGPLRRHGYTF.

The chain employs TRBV29-1 and TRBJ2-1; D call uncertain. With 4 bases removed from V and 12 bases from J, the gap between germline ends came to 16 bases. This CDR3 is built from 12 residues. Germline V lookup: CDR1 SQVTM, CDR2 ANQGSEA. The DNA for the CDR3 is TGCAGCGTTGCCGGGTTCCAAGTCGCGCAGTTCTTC. Translating it yields CSVAGFQVAQFF.

The chain links TRBV2 to TRBJ2-2, with TRBD1 matching 7 bases. The V gene's germline CDR1 is SNHLY and CDR2 FYNNEI. With V trimmed by 5 bases and J by 0 bases, 12 bases remained unmatched. The CDR3 has 18 residues. This CDR3 reads CASSNLRGSPSNTGELFF. CDR3 DNA sequence: TGTGCCAGCAGTAACCTCAGGGGGTCCCCCTCGAACACCGGGGAGCTGTTTTTT.

The chain recombines TRBV5-1 with TRBJ1-4, with TRBD1 identical over 7 bases. This CDR3 region has 14 residues. V gave up 2 bases and J gave up 7 bases; unmatched junction bases: 5. The germline V gene has CDR1 SGHRS and CDR2 YFSETQ. In DNA, the CDR3 is TGCGCCAGCAGCTTACAGGGGATCGGTGAAAAACTGTTTTTT. This translates into CASSLQGIGEKLFF.

This clonotype was detected only a few times. The chain uses TRBV3-1 and TRBJ1-2; 7 positions match TRBD1. Germline-derived CDR1 and CDR2 are LGHDT and YNNKEL (reference sequence). CDR3 size: 15 residues. J gave up 7 bases and V 3 bases, and 11 bases lay outside the gene matches. CDR3 residues: CASSHSDRARGGYTF. The CDR3 DNA is TGTGCCAGCAGCCATTCCGACAGGGCCAGGGGTGGCTACACCTTC. The whole variable domain, remainder taken from reference TRBV3-1 and TRBJ1-2, is DTAVSQTPKYLVTQMGNDKSIKCEQNLGHDTMYWYKQDSKKFLKIMFSYNNKELIINETVPNRFSPKSPDKAHLNLHINSLELGDSAVYFCASSHSDRARGGYTFGSGTRLTVV.

The rearrangement uses TRBV20-1 and TRBJ1-2, with 9 bases aligning to TRBD1. Trimming took 4 bases from V and 8 from J; bases not matched to a gene: 11. Germline assignment: CDR1 DFQATT and CDR2 SNEGSKA (reference sequence). This CDR3 spans 14 amino acids. The CDR3 region is CSATGQGGAGGYTF. CDR3 bases: TGCAGTGCTACGGGACAGGGTGGAGCTGGAGGCTACACCTTC.

V and J are TRBV7-6 and TRBJ1-3; D gene unclear. Trimming removed 3 bases from V and 12 bases from J, with 12 bases in between. The CDR3 is 12 residues long. Germline CDR1 is SGHVS and CDR2 is FNYEAQ. The CDR3 sequence: CASSFVSSIIYF. The CDR3 nucleotides read TGTGCCAGCAGCTTCGTCTCGAGCATCATATATTTT.

V gene TRBV2 combines with J gene TRBJ2-1; a weak D match, TRBD2 (6 bases). The germline V gene encodes CDR1 SNHLY and CDR2 FYNNEI. Trimming pared 4 bases from V and 7 bases from J, leaving 17 bases between. This CDR3 region has 15 residues. CDR3 sequence reads: CASSVGLAYWNEQFF. As DNA, the CDR3 is TGTGCCAGCAGTGTCGGCCTAGCGTATTGGAATGAGCAGTTCTTC.